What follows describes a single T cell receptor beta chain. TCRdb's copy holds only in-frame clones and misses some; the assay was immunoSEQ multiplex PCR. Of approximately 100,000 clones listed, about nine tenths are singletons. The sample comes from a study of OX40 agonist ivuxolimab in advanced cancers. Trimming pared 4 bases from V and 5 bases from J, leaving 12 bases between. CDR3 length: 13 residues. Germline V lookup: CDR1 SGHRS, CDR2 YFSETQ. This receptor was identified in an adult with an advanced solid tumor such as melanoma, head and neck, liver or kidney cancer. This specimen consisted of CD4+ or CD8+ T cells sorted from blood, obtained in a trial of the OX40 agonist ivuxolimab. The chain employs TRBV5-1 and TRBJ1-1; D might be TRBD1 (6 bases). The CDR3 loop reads CASSIQGSTEAFF. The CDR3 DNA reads TGCGCCAGCAGCATACAGGGAAGTACTGAAGCTTTCTTT.